This TCR beta chain was sequenced in a study of shared clonotypes between healthy human individuals. General study results and limits: Generally, estimated richness proved larger in naive subsets than it did in memory subsets.

On this clone itself: What it recognizes is unknown.

Using 200 ng DNA, 30,000 to 35,000 T cell genomes, the sorted-subset replicate PCRs were run. Sequencing was performed with immunoSEQ multiplex PCR; in TCRdb, only in-frame clones are kept and a portion is missing. This table holds over 850,000 clones, approximately 80% found once. The sequence was collected from a young man in good health. Some clones in this sample may be carry-over from other donors' samples. Sequenced material: memory CD4+ T cells from PBMCs. Sample subset: CD45RA-negative fraction.

CDR3 loop: CASSLPGTGYTGELFF. The DNA of the CDR3 is TGTGCCAGCAGCTTACCCGGGACAGGGTACACCGGGGAGCTGTTTTTT. V and J are TRBV5-6 and TRBJ2-2; the match to TRBD1 covers 9 bases. With V trimmed by 2 bases and J by 3 bases, 5 bases remained unmatched. Germline V gives CDR1 SGHDT, CDR2 YYEEEE. The CDR3 has 16 residues.